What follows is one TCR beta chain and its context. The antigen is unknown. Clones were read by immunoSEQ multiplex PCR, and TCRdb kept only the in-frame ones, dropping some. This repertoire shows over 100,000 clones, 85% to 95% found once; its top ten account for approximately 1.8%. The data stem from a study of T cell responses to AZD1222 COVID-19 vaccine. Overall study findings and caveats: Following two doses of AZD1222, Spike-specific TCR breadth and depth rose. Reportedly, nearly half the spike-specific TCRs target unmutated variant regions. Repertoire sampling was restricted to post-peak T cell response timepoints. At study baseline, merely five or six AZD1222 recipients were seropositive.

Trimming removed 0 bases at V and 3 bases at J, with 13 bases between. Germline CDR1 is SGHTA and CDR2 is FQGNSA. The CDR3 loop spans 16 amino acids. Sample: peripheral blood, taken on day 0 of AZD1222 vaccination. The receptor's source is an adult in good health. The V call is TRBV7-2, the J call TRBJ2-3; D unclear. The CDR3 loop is CASSLAIANPTDTQYF. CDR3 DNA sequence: TGTGCCAGCAGCTTAGCAATCGCCAACCCTACAGATACGCAGTATTTT.